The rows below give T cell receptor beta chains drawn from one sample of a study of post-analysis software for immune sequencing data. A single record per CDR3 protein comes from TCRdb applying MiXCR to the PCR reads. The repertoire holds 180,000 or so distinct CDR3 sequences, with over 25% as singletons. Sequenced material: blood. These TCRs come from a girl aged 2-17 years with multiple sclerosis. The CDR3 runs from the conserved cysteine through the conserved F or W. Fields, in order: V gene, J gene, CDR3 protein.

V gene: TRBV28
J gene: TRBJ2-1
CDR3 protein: CASAGGNEQFF

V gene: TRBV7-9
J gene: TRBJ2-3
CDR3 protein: CASSPSFLDRQGGTDTQYF

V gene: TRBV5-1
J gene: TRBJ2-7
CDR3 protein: CASSLVAGSYEQYF

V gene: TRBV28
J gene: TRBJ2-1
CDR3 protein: CAGSSLAGREAYNEQFF

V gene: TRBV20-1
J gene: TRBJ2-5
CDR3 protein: CSARDTRGSQETQYF

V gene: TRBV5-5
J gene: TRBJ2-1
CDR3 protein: CASSSASGQFYNEQFF

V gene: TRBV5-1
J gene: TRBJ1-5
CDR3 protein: CASSPGLNQPQHF

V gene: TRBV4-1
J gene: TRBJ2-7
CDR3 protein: CASSQAPGRGEQYF

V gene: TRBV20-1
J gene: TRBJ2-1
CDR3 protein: CSKSGTLNEQFF

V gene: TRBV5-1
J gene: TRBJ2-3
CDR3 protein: CASSSLAGGKDTQYF

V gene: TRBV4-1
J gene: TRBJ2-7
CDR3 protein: CASSYQLRTVKYEQYF

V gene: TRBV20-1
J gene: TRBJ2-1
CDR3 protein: CSARVPSGRARNEQFF

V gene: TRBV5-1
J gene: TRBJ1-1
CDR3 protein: CASSWRTGGWTEAFF

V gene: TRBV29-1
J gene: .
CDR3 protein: CGARTGETQYF

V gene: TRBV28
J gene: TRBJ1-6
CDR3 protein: CASSTGGASSYNSPLHF

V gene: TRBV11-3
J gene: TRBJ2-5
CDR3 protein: CASSPTGETQYF

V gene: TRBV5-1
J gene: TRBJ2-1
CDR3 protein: CASSPQPLAGGYNEQFF

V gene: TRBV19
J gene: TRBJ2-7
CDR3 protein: CASLLRASANEQYF

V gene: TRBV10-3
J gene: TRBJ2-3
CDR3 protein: CAISMIDTQYF

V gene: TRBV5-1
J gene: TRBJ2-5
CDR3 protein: CASTQGQTFEETQYF

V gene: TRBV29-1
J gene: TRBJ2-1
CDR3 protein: CSVEDPGEQFF

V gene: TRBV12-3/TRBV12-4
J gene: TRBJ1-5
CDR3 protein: CASSLYALIPQPQHF

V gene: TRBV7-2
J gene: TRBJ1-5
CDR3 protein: CASKGGTGVNQPQHF

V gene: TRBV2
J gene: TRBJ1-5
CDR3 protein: CASSGNSNQPQHF

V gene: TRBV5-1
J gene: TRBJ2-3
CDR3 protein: CASSFGTGIADTQYF

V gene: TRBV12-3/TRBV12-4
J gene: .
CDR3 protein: CASSFPPGRGGETQYF

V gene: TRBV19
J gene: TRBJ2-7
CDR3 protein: CATKRGGSSYEQYF

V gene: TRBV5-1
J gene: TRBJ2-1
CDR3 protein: CASSLGDREPYNEQFF

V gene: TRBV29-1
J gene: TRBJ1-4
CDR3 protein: CSVYGGTNEKLFF

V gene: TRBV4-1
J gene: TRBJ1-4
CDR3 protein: CASGRPWEKLFF

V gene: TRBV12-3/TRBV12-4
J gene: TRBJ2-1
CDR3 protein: CASSLLAGDYNEQFF

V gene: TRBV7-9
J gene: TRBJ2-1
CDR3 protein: CASSLSARRQFF

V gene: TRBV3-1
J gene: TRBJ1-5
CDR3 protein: CASSWRRGDQPQHF

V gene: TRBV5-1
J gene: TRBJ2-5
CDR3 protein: CASSFEQETQYF

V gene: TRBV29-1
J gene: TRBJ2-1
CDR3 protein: CSVGTSGRASSSYNEQFF

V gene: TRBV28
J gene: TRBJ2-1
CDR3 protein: CASRPPIPRLAGIGNYNEQFF

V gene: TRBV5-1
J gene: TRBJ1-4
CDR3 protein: CASSPRTGEKLFF

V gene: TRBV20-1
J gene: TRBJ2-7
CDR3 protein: CSARLAGAIYEQYF

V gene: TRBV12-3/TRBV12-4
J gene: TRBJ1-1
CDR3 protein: CASSLALRGVLRMNTEAFF

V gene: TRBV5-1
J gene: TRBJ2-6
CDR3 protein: CASSLSPSSGANVLTF